These 14 T cell receptor beta chains were sequenced from one sample in a study of cytomegalovirus exposure and HLA in healthy donors (dated by TCRdb to 2016 to 2017). Libraries were made using the immunoSEQ multiplex PCR assay. The multiplex PCR relied on a mix of 60 forward primers for TCR Vbeta segments and 13 reverse primers for TCR Jbeta segments. TCRdb took over this immuneACCESS table, retaining in-frame rearrangements with V and J assigned. Such tables are incomplete; in checked studies, under half of the missing clones stem from an unresolved V gene, and the remainder is unexplained. A total of approximately 150,000 clones appear in this sample, 60% to 80% of them only once. The top ten clonotypes cover less than 2% of the sample. The sample taken for sequencing was PBMCs. The source is a woman in her 30s in good health and CMV-seronegative.

V is TRBV6-6 and J is TRBJ2-2; possible D gene TRBD1, 6 bases. This CDR3 spans 16 amino acids. CDR1 MNHNY and CDR2 SVGAGI come from the germline V gene (reference sequence). V gave up 9 bases and J gave up 1 base, with 18 bases separating them. The CDR3 protein is CASTSTGRGNTGELFF. The CDR3 DNA reads as TGTGCCAGTACTTCTACAGGGAGAGGGAACACCGGGGAGCTGTTTTTT.

The chain carries TRBV7-2 and TRBJ2-5, with a possible D match to TRBD1 (6 bases). This CDR3 region has 13 residues. The V gene's germline CDR1 is SGHTA and CDR2 FQGNSA. The ends were cut back, 2 bases at V and 9 bases at J, with 13 bases in the middle. The CDR3, as DNA: TGTGCCAGCAGCTTAACAGGGCTAGTCGCCCAGTACTTC. Its protein product is CASSLTGLVAQYF.

The chain employs TRBV5-1 and TRBJ1-1; D might be TRBD1 (5 bases). Germline CDR1 SGHRS, CDR2 YFSETQ. Trimming removed 2 bases from V and 10 bases from J, with 15 bases in between. The CDR3 length is 13 residues. CDR3 coding DNA: TGCGCCAGCAGCTTAGAAGGTGGACAACGAGCTTTCTTT. Amino acids: CASSLEGGQRAFF. The complete variable domain, with remaining parts taken from reference TRBV5-1 and TRBJ1-1, reads KAGVTQTPRYLIKTRGQQVTLSCSPISGHRSVSWYQQTPGQGLQFLFEYFSETQRNKGNFPGRFSGRQFSNSRSEMNVSTLELGDSALYLCASSLEGGQRAFFGQGTRLTVV.

The chain couples TRBV5-1 to TRBJ1-1; perhaps TRBD1 as D (6 bases). CDR3 length: 16 residues. CDR1 is SGHRS and CDR2 is YFSETQ in the germline V gene. Trimming removed 4 bases at V and 0 bases at J, with 16 bases between. The CDR3 sequence is CASSTGQTLMNTEAFF. The DNA for the CDR3 is TGCGCCAGCAGCACTGGACAGACCCTAATGAACACTGAAGCTTTCTTT.

This chain joins TRBV5-1 and TRBJ1-1; 7 nucleotides agree with TRBD1. The V gene end was trimmed by 0 bases and the J gene end by 0 bases; junction bases not matched to a gene: 2. Germline V gene data show CDR1 as SGHRS and CDR2 as YFSETQ. The CDR3 has 15 amino acids. The CDR3 protein is CASSLATGVNTEAFF. The DNA of the CDR3 is TGCGCCAGCAGCTTGGCAACAGGGGTGAACACTGAAGCTTTCTTT.

The chain joins TRBV9 to TRBJ2-5; 8 nucleotides match TRBD1. The CDR3 has 15 residues. V trimming: 0 bases; J trimming: 5 bases; junction bases outside the gene matches: 6. Looked up from germline, CDR1 is SGDLS and CDR2 is YYNGEE. CDR3 in DNA: TGTGCCAGCAGCGTAGCTACCGACAGGGGTGAGACCCAGTACTTC. Amino acids: CASSVATDRGETQYF.

The chain links TRBV4-2 to TRBJ2-1; TRBD2 matches 11 bases. Germline V gene lookup returns CDR1 LGHNA and CDR2 YNFKEQ. This CDR3 is built from 18 residues. Trimming at V came to 2 bases and at J to 2 bases, leaving 8 bases not matched to a gene. CDR3 protein: CASSQISSGGPPYNEQFF. The CDR3 DNA follows: TGTGCCAGCAGCCAAATTTCTAGCGGGGGGCCCCCCTACAATGAGCAGTTCTTC.

This clone was counted once. The chain carries TRBV29-1 and TRBJ1-2; maybe TRBD1 (5 bases). The CDR3 has 14 amino acids. V shed 5 bases and J shed 3 bases, with 16 bases lying between them. Germline V CDR1 and CDR2: SQVTM, ANQGSEA. DNA of the CDR3: TGCAGCGTTTCCCCCGGGGGGGTAGACTATGGCTACACCTTC. The encoded protein is CSVSPGGVDYGYTF.

The gene calls are TRBV2 and TRBJ2-1; 12 bases match TRBD2. The CDR3 is 15 amino acids. V shed 6 bases and J 9 bases; nucleotides not matched to a gene: 9. The V gene's germline CDR1 is SNHLY and CDR2 FYNNEI. The CDR3 DNA reads TGTGCCAGCAGCGCTCTAGCGGGGGGGCCCGGTGAGCAGTTCTTC. This gives the protein CASSALAGGPGEQFF.

This chain joins TRBV7-6 and TRBJ2-7, with 7 bases identical to TRBD1. CDR3 length equals 16 residues. The germline CDR1 and CDR2 sequences are SGHVS and FNYEAQ. With V trimmed by 4 bases and J by 0 bases, 9 bases remained unmatched. This CDR3 reads CASSSLTGRYSYEQYF. CDR3 in DNA: TGTGCCAGCAGCTCCCTGACAGGGCGTTACTCCTACGAGCAGTACTTC.

This clone was seen a handful of times. The rearrangement joins TRBV12-5 to TRBJ1-1; D gene ambiguous. The CDR3 consists of 13 residues. In germline, CDR1 is LGHNT, CDR2 FRNRAP. V shed 1 base and J shed 1 base, with 4 bases lying between them. The CDR3 region is CASGLDGNTEAFF. CDR3 DNA: TGTGCTAGTGGTTTGGACGGGAACACTGAAGCTTTCTTT.

This chain uses TRBV14 with TRBJ1-4; D not certain. Germline CDR1 SGHDN, CDR2 FVKESK. The CDR3 contains 14 residues. V lost 1 base to trimming and J lost 7 bases, with 10 bases between them. The CDR3 here is CASSQAGWGEKLFF. DNA for the CDR3: TGTGCCAGCAGCCAAGCGGGGTGGGGTGAAAAACTGTTTTTT.

This chain joins TRBV5-1 and TRBJ1-1; D is perhaps TRBD1 (6 bases). CDR3 length: 15 residues. Germline V CDR1 and CDR2: SGHRS, YFSETQ. V was pared by 5 bases and J by 1 base, with 15 bases between. The CDR3 nucleotides read TGCGCCAGCAGGCTCGGGGGAGGGGGGAACACTGAAGCTTTCTTT. Translated, it gives CASRLGGGGNTEAFF.

The chain is built from TRBV5-6 and TRBJ2-3, with 8 bases aligning to TRBD1. This CDR3 has 13 residues. CDR1 is SGHDT and CDR2 is YYEEEE in the germline V gene. The V and J ends lost 4 bases and 6 bases, in that order; junction bases with no gene match: 4. The CDR3 region has the DNA TGTGCCAGCAGCGCGGACAGGGCGGATACGCAGTATTTT. It specifies CASSADRADTQYF.